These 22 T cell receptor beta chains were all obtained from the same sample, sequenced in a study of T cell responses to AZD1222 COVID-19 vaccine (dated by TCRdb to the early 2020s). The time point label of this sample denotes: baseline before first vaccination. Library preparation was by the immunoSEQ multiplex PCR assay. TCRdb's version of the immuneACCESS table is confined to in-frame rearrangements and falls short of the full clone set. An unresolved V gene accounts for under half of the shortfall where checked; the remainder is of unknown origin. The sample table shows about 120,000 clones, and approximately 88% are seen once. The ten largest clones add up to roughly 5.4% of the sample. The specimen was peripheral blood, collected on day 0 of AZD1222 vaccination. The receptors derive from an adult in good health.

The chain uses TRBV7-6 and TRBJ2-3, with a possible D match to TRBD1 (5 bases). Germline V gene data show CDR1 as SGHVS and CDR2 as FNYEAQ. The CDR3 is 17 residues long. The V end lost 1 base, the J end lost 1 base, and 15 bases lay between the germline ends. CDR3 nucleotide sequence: TGTGCCAGCAGCTTAGTGGATGGGGCAAGGGGCACAGATACGCAGTATTTT. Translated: CASSLVDGARGTDTQYF.

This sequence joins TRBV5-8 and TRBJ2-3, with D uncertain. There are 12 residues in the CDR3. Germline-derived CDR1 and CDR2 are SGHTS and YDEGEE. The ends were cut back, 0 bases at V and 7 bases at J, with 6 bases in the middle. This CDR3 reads CASSLEVHTQYF. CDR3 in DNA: TGTGCCAGCAGCTTGGAGGTCCATACGCAGTATTTT.

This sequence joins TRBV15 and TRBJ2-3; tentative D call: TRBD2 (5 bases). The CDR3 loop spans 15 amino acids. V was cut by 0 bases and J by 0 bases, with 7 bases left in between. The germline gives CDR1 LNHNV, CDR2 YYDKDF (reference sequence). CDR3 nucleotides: TGTGCCACCAGCAGAGAAGGAGGAAGCACAGATACGCAGTATTTT. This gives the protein CATSREGGSTDTQYF.

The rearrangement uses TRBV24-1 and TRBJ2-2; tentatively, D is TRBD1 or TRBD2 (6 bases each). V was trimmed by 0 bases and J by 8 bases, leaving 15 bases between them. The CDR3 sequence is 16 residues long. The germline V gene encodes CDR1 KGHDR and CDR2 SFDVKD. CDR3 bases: TGTGCCACCAGTGATTTGAACAGGGATGGAGGGGGGGAGCTGTTTTTT. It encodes CATSDLNRDGGGELFF.

For the CDR3, the DNA is TGTGCCAGCAGTGAATCCGACGGGGTCACCCTCCACTTT. It encodes CASSESDGVTLHF. The genes are TRBV6-4 and TRBJ1-6; D gene unclear. The CDR3 is 13 amino acids. CDR1 is MRHNA, CDR2 SNTAGT, per germline. V dropped 3 bases and J dropped 14 bases, with 14 bases sitting between them.

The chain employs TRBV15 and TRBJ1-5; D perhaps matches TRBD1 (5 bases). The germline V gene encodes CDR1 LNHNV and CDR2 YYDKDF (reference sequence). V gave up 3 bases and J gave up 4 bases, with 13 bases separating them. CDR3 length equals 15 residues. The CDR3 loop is CATSSNRGLNQPQHF. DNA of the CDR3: TGTGCCACCAGCAGCAACCGGGGCCTAAATCAGCCCCAGCATTTT.

The CDR3 nucleotides are TGTGCCAGCAGCTCCGCTCTTTACAATGAGCAGTTCTTC. Protein product: CASSSALYNEQFF. The V call is TRBV7-9, the J call TRBJ2-1; D not resolved. The CDR3 runs 13 residues. The V and J ends lost 4 bases and 4 bases respectively, with 8 bases between them. Per the germline V gene, CDR1 is SEHNR and CDR2 is FQNEAQ (reference sequence).

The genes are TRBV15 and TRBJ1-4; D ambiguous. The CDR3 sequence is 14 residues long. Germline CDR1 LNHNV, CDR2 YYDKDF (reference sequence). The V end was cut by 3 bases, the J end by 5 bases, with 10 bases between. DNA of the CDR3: TGTGCCACCAGCAGTCCGGACCGGAATGAAAAACTGTTTTTT. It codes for CATSSPDRNEKLFF.

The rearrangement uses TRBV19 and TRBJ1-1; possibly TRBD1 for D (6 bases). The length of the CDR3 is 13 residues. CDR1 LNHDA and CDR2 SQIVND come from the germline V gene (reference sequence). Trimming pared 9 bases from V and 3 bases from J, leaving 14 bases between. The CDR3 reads CASRADSYTEAFF. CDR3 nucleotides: TGTGCCAGCCGTGCGGACAGTTACACTGAAGCTTTCTTT.

The CDR3 spells CASSQGRSHPTDTQYF. The DNA of the CDR3 is TGCGCCAGCAGCCAAGGGAGGTCCCACCCCACAGATACGCAGTATTTT. The chain uses TRBV4-1 and TRBJ2-3, with D perhaps TRBD2 (5 bases). Germline V gene sequence: CDR1 MGHRA, CDR2 YSYEKL. Trimming removed 1 base from V and 2 bases from J, with 13 bases in between. There are 16 residues in the CDR3.

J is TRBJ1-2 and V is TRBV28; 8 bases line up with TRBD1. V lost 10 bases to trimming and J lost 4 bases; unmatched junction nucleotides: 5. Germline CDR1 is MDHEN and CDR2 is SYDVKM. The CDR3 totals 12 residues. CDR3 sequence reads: CATNRGGYGYTF. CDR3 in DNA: TGTGCCACAAACAGGGGGGGCTATGGCTACACCTTC.

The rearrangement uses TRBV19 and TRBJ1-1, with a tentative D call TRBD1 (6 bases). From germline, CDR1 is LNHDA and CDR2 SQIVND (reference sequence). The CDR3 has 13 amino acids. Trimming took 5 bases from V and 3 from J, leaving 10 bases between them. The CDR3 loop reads CASSPGHDTEAFF. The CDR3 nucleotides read TGTGCCAGTAGTCCGGGACACGACACTGAAGCTTTCTTT.

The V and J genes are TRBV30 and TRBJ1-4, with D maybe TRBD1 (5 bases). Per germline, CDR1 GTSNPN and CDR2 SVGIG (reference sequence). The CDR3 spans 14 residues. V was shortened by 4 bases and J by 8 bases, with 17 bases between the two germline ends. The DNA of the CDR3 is TGTGCCTGGAATAAAGGGGCGCGAGGAGAAAAACTGTTTTTT. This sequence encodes CAWNKGARGEKLFF.

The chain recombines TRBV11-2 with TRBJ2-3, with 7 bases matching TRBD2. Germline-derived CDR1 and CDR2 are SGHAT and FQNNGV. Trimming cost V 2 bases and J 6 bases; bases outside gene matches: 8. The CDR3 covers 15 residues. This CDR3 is CASSLYDGRPDTQYF. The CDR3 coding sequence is TGTGCCAGCAGCTTATATGACGGGAGGCCGGATACGCAGTATTTT.

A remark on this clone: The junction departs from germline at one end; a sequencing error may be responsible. The DNA for the CDR3 is TGTGCCAGCAGTGACTCTAGCGGGGGGGCCTCCGAGCAGTACTTC. Protein: CASSDSSGGASEQYF. The V call is TRBV6-5, the J call TRBJ2-7; 12 bases map to TRBD2. The germline V gene encodes CDR1 MNHEY and CDR2 SVGAGI. CDR3 length: 15 residues.

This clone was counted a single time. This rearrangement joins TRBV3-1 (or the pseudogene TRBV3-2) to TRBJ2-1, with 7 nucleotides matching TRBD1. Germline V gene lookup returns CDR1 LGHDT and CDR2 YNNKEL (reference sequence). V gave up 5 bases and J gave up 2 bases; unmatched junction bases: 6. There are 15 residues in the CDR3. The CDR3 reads CASSEPGQTYNEQFF. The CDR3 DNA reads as TGTGCCAGCAGCGAGCCGGGACAGACCTACAATGAGCAGTTCTTC.

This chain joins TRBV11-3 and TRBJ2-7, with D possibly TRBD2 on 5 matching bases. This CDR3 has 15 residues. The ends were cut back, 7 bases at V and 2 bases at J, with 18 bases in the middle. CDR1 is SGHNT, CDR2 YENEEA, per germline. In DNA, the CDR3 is TGTGCCAGCACCCATTACGGAGGAGGCACCTACGAGCAGTACTTC. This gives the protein CASTHYGGGTYEQYF.

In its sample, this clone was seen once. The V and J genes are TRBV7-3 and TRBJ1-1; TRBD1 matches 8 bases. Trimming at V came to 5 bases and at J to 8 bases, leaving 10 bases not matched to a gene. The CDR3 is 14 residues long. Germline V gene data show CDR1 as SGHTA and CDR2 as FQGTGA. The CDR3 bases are TGTGCCAGCAGCCCTACCCCGGGACAGGTCGAAGCTTTCTTT. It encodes CASSPTPGQVEAFF.

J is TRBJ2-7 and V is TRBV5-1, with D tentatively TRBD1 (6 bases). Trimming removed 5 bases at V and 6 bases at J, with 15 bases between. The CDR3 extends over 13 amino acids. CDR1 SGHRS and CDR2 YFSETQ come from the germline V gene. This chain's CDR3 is CASRQGNPAEQYF. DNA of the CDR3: TGCGCCAGCAGACAGGGAAATCCGGCCGAGCAGTACTTC.

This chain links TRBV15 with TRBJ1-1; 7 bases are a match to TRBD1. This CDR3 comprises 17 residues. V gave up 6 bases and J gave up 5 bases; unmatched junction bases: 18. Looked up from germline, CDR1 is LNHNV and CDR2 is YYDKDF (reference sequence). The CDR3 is CATSEGTEPGSRTEAFF. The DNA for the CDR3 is TGTGCCACCAGTGAGGGGACAGAACCCGGAAGTCGGACTGAAGCTTTCTTT.

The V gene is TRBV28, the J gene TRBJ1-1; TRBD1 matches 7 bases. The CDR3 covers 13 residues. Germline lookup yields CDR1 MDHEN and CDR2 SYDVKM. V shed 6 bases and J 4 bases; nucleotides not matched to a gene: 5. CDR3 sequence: CASSRQGLTEAFF. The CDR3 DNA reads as TGTGCCAGCAGCCGACAGGGCCTCACTGAAGCTTTCTTT.

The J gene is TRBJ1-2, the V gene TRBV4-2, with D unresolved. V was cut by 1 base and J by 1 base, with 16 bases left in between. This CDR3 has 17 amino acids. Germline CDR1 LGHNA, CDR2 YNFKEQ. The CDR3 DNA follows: TGTGCCAGCAGCCAAGCGCACCTACAATCCATTAACTATGGCTACACCTTC. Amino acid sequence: CASSQAHLQSINYGYTF.